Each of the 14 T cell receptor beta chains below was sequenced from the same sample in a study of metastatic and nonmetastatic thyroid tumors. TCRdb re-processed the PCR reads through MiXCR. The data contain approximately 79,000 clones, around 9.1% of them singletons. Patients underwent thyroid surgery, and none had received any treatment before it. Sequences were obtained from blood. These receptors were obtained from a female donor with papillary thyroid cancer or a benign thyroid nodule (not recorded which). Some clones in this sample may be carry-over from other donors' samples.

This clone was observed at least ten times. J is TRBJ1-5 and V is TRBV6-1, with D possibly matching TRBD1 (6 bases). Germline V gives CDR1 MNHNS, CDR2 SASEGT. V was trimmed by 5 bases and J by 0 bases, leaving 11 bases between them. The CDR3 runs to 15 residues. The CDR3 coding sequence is TGTGCCAGCAGTAACGGACAGTATAGCAATCAGCCCCAGCATTTT. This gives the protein CASSNGQYSNQPQHF.

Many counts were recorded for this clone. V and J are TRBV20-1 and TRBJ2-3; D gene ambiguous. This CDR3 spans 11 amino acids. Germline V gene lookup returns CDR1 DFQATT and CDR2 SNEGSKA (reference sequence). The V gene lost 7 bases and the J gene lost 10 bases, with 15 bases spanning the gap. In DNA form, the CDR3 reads TGCAGTGGAAAGGTCACCCAGGCGCAGTATTTT. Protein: CSGKVTQAQYF.

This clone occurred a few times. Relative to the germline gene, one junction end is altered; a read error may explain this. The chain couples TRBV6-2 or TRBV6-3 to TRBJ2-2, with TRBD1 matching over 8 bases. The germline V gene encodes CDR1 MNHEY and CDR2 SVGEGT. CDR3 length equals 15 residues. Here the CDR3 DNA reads TGTGCCAGCATCTCCCGGACAGGGAGCACCGGGGAGCTGTCTTTT. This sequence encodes CASISRTGSTGELSF.

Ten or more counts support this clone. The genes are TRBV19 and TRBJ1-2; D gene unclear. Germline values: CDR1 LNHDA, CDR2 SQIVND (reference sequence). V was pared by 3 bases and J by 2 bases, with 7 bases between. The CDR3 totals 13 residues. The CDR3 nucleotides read TGTGCCAGTAGTATCTCCAGGAACTATGGCTACACCTTC. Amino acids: CASSISRNYGYTF.

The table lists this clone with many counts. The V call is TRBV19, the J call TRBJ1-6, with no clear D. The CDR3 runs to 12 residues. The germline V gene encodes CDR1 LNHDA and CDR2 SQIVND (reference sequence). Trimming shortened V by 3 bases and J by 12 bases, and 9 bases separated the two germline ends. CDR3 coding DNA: TGTGCCAGTAGTATTGGGCGGGGACCCCTCCACTTT. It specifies CASSIGRGPLHF.

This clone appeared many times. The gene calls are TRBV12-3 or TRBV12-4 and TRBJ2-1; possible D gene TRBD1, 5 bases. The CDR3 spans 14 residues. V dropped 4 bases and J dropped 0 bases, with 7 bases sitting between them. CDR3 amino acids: CASSWGTSYNEQFF. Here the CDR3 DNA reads TGTGCCAGCAGTTGGGGCACCTCCTACAATGAGCAGTTCTTC.

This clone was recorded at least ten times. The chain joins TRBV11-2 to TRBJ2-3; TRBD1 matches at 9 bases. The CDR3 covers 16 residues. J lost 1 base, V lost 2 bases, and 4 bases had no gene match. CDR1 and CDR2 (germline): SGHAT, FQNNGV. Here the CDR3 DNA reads TGTGCCAGCAGCTTAATAGGGACAGGGCGCACAGATACGCAGTATTTT. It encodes CASSLIGTGRTDTQYF.

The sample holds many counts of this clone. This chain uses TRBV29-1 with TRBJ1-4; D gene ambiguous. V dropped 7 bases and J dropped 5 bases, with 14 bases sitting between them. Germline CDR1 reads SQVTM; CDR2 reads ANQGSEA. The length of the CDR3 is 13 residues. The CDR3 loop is CSAGERPNEKLFF. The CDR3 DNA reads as TGCAGCGCCGGAGAGCGGCCAAATGAAAAACTGTTTTTT.

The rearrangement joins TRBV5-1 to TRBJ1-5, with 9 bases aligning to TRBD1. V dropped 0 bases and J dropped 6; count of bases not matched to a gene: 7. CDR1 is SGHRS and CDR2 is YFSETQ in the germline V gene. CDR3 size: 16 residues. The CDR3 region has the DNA TGCGCCAGCAGCTTGGGCGAGACAGGGGGTGTTCAGCCCCAGCATTTT. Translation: CASSLGETGGVQPQHF.

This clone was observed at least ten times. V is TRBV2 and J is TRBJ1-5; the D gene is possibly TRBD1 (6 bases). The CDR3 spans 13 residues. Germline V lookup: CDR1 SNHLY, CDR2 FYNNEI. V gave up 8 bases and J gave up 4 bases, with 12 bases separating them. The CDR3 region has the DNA TGTGCCAGCTCCAGGGACAAAAATCAGCCCCAGCATTTT. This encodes CASSRDKNQPQHF.

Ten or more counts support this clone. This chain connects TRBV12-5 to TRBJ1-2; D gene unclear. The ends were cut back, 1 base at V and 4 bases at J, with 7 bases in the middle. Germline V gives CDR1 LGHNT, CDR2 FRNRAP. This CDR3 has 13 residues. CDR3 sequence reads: CASGLGRLYGYTF. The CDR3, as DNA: TGTGCTAGTGGTTTGGGACGGCTCTATGGCTACACCTTC.

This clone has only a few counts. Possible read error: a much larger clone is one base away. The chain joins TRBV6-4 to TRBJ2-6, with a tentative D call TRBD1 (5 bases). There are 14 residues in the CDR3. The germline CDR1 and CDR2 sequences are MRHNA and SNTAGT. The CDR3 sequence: CASSDQSGANFLTF. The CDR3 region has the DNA TGTGCCAGCAGTGACCAATCTGGGGCCAACTTCCTGACTTTC.

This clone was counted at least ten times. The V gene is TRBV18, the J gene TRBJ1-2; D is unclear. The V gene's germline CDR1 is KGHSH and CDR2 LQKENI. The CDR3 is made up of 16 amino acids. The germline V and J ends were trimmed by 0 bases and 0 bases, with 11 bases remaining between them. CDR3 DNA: TGTGCCAGCTCACCACCACAAAACCTAGCTAACTATGGCTACACCTTC. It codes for CASSPPQNLANYGYTF. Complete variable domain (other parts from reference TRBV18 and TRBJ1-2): NAGVMQNPRHLVRRRGQEARLRCSPMKGHSHVYWYRQLPEEGLKFMVYLQKENIIDESGMPKERFSAEFPKEGPSILRIQQVVRGDSAAYFCASSPPQNLANYGYTFGSGTRLTVV.

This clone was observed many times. The CDR3 loop is CASSLSQGNVYEQYF. CDR3 bases: TGCGCCAGCAGCTTGTCGCAGGGAAATGTCTACGAGCAGTACTTC. This chain joins TRBV5-1 and TRBJ2-7; TRBD1 might be the D (5 bases). CDR1 SGHRS and CDR2 YFSETQ come from the germline V gene. CDR3 length equals 15 residues. Trimming took off 1 base at V and 3 bases at J, with 14 bases between the two ends.